The present entry profiles one T cell receptor beta chain with its context. This clonotype has just a few counts. Its antigen is currently not known. Base qualities are not provided; no much larger clone lies one nucleotide away. Library creation used 5' RACE. Sequencing instrument: Illumina HiSeq 2500. A second PCR of roughly 6 to 11 cycles was run with a J-beta primer mix and a sample-barcoded 5' primer. Each TCR beta cDNA molecule received a unique molecular identifier from a template-switch 5' adaptor carrying 12 random nucleotides. Each sample yielded at least 3 million CDR3-containing paired-end reads. All of the RNA was converted into first-strand cDNA using the Mint cDNA synthesis kit, with a TRBC-specific oligonucleotide serving as the primer. After uracil-DNA glycosylase treatment, a first 18-cycle PCR used universal primers M1SS and BC2_uni_R on all cDNA. Under the source paper's analysis protocol: For normalization, 1 million high-quality reads, each with a distinct molecular identifier, were randomly selected from each sample. Reads with shared molecular identifiers were discarded instead of being binned into consensus sequences. MiTCR, with a Q25 quality threshold and the strictest error-elimination algorithm, was used for CDR3 identification, clonotype clustering and error correction. A nonparametric unseen species model with Euler transformation was used to estimate a lower bound on total TCR beta diversity. TCRdb cleaned the public reads at Q25 with fastp, built clones with MiXCR and kept in-frame beta chains. When rows share a CDR3 protein, they turn into one entry using the most common DNA and genes. TCRdb assigned the V and J calls; the authors' analysis was not used. The sample includes some 1.1 million distinct CDR3 sequences, with under 40% observed a single time. In total, the top ten clones hold about an eighth of the sample.

The donors were roughly 38 Caucasian individuals from Russia, aged 6 to 90 years, who were systemically healthy. Around 10 milliliters of peripheral blood were collected from each donor into EDTA-treated Vacutainer tubes. PBMCs were isolated by Ficoll-Paque density-gradient centrifugation, with at least 7 million obtained per sample. Total RNA, at least 5 micrograms per sample, was extracted from PBMCs with Trizol reagent. The percentages of naive CD45RAhigh/CD27high T cells were determined by flow cytometry on a PBMC aliquot from every donor. This entry is derived from a study of blood T cells in healthy people across ages (dated by TCRdb to 2014 to 2015). Turning to the overall study: In model experiments, roughly one uniquely barcoded TCR beta cDNA molecule per two T cells was captured by template switching. Donors of different ages were randomly distributed across sequencing lanes to avoid experimental bias. For two donors (one aged 18 to 29 and one aged 80 or older), the study analyzed two additional independent replicas of 1 million unique cDNA reads from the same blood draw. Four age groups were formed from the donors: young (average approximately 15 years), middle-aged (approximately 40), aged (about 62) and long-lived (roughly 88). To track age-related changes in TCR beta repertoire diversity, the study relied on deep sequencing normalized with unique cDNA molecular identifiers.

What the study reported, not specific to this receptor: Compared with the aged group, the long-lived group had more naive CD4+ T cells, fewer expanded clones and increased TCR diversity, suggesting age selection. The percentage of naive T cells measured by flow cytometry correlated strongly with observed TCR beta diversity. Bulk unsorted PBMC profiling prevented conclusive comparison of naive and antigen-experienced compartments. Estimates of total diversity from one million sequenced T cells were regarded as lower bounds and underestimates. Observed TCR beta diversity per million T cells fell roughly linearly with age, and a significant reduction was already apparent by age roughly 40. Because the CMV infection status of the donors was unknown, age-related changes in expanded clonotypes may potentially have been confounded.

Sequences were obtained from blood. The receptor was derived from a man between 18 and 29 years old in good health.

The CDR3 has the sequence CASSHRGPEAFF. In nucleotides, the sequence is TGTGCCAGCAGTCACAGGGGCCCTGAAGCTTTCTTT. The sequence is built from TRBV12-3 or TRBV12-4 and TRBJ1-1, with 7 junctional bases fitting TRBD1. Relative to germline, V is missing 5 bases and J is missing 6 bases, with 3 bases of the junction outside any gene match. The CDR3 numbers 12 residues from cysteine through phenylalanine. Only CDR3 DNA remains: 36 bases, in frame from the first base.